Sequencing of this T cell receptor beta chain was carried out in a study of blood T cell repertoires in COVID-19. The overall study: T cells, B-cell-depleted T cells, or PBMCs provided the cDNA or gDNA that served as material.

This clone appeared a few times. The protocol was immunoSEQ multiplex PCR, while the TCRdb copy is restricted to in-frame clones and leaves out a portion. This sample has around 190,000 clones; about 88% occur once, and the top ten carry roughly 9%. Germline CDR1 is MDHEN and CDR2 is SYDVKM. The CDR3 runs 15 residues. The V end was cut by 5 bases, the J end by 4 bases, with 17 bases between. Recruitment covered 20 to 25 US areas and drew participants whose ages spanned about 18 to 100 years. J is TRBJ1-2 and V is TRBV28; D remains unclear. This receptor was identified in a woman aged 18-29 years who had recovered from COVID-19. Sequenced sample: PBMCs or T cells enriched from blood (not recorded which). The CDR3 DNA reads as TGTGCCAGCAGTCCAGTTGACGGGGTTAGCTATGGCTACACCTTC. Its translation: CASSPVDGVSYGYTF.